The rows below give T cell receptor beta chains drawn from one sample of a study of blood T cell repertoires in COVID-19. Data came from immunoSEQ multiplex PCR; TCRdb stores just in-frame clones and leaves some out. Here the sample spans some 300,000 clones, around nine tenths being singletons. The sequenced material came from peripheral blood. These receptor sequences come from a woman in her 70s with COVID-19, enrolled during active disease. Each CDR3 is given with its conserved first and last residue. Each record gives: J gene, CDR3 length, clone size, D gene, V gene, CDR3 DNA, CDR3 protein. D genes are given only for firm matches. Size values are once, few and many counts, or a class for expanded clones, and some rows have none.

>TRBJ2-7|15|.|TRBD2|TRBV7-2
TGTGCCAGCAGCCGCCTACTAGCGGGGGCCTACGAGCAGTACTTC
CASSRLLAGAYEQYF
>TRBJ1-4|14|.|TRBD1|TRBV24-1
TGTGCCACCAGTGATTCGACAGGGTCTGAAAAACTGTTTTTT
CATSDSTGSEKLFF
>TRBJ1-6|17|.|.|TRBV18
TGTGCCAGCTCACCGGGCCAGATATTGGCCTATAATTCACCCCTCCACTTT
CASSPGQILAYNSPLHF
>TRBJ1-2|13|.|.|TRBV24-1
TGTGCCACCGGCGGGGGGAGCAACTATGGCTACACCTTC
CATGGGSNYGYTF
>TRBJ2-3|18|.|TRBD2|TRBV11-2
TGTGCCAGCAGTCTGAAACCAAGGACTAGCGGGGAAACAGATACGCAGTATTTT
CASSLKPRTSGETDTQYF
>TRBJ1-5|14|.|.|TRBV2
TGTGCCAGCAGCCAGGACACCAGCAATCAGCCCCAGCATTTT
CASSQDTSNQPQHF
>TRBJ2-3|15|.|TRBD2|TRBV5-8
TGTGCCAGCCCCAGTACGGGGGGGGTAACAGATACGCAGTATTTT
CASPSTGGVTDTQYF
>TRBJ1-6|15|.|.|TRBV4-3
TGCGCCAGCAGCCAGGCAACCACTGGGGCTTCACCCCTCCACTTT
CASSQATTGASPLHF
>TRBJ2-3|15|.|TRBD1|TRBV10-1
TGCGCCAGCAGTGAATCGGGACAGGGCAAAGATACGCAGTATTTT
CASSESGQGKDTQYF
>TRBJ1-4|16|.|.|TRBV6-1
TGTGCCAGCAGTGAAGTCGAGCGAGGGGGTCATGAAAAACTGTTTTTT
CASSEVERGGHEKLFF
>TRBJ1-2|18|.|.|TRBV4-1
TGCGCCAGCAGCCAAGATATTTGGGCGGGCAGGCTGAACTATGGCTACACCTTC
CASSQDIWAGRLNYGYTF
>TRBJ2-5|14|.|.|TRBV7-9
TGTGCCAGCAGCTTGGGGGCTCAAATAAAGACCCAGTACTTC
CASSLGAQIKTQYF
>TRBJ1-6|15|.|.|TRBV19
TGTGCCAGTAGTATTCCTTCGGGGGGTAATTCACCCCTCCACTTT
CASSIPSGGNSPLHF
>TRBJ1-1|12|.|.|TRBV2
TGTGCCAGCAAAGGGGCTAACACTGAAGCTTTCTTT
CASKGANTEAFF
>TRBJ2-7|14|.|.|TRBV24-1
TGTGCCACCAGTGATTCGACAGTCCTGGGGGAGCAGTACTTC
CATSDSTVLGEQYF
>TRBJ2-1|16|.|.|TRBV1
TGCACCAGCAGCCAAGCGCCGGGACTAGCAGATAATGAGCAGTTCTTC
CTSSQAPGLADNEQFF
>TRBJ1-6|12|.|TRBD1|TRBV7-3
TGTGCCAGCAGTTCGGACAGGGGACCCCTCCACTTT
CASSSDRGPLHF
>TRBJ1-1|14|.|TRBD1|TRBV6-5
TGTGCCAGCAGTTGGGACAGGGGGAACACTGAAGCTTTCTTT
CASSWDRGNTEAFF
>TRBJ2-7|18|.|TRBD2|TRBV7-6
TGTGCCAGCAGCCCCGCCGGGACTAGCGGGGGGGCCAGCTACGAGCAGTACTTC
CASSPAGTSGGASYEQYF
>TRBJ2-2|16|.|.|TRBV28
TGTGCCAGCAGTTTATTCAAAGTCCCCGGTGGCGGGGAGCTGTTTTTT
CASSLFKVPGGGELFF
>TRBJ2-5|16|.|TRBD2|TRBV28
TGTGCCAGCACCTCAGCGGGGCGGGGGGGAGGAGAGACCCAGTACTTC
CASTSAGRGGGETQYF
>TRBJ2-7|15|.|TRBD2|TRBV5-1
TGCGCCAGCAGCTTGGCAACTAGCGGGGACTACGAGCAGTACTTC
CASSLATSGDYEQYF
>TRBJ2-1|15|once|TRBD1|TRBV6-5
TGTGCCAGCAGCCCACAGGGGGCGGAATACAATGAGCAGTTCTTC
CASSPQGAEYNEQFF
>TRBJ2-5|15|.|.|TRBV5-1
TGCGCCAGCACCCTATGGGGCCAGCTTCAAGAGACCCAGTACTTC
CASTLWGQLQETQYF
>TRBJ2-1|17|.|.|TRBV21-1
TGTGCCAGCAGCATTATGGGACAGGGCTCTACGTACAATGAGCAGTTCTTC
CASSIMGQGSTYNEQFF
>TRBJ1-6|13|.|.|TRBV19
TGTGCCAGTAGTAAACAGGGAGATTCACCCCTCCACTTT
CASSKQGDSPLHF
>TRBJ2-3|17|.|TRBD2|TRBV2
TGTGCCAGCAGTGGAGTAGGGAGACTAGCGGGCACAGATACGCAGTATTTT
CASSGVGRLAGTDTQYF
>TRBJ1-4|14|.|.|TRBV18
TGTGCCAGCTCACCGGGAGGTGCTAATGAAAAACTGTTTTTT
CASSPGGANEKLFF
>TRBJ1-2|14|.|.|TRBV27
TGTGCCAGCAGTTTGGGGGGATTCCCCTATGGCTACACCTTC
CASSLGGFPYGYTF
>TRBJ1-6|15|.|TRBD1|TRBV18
TGTGCCAGCTCAGATTCCCAGGGGGTTAATTCACCCCTCCACTTT
CASSDSQGVNSPLHF
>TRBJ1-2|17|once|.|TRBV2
TGTGCCAGCACTGATGCCTTCCGGGACACCTTTCTCTATGGCTACACCTTC
CASTDAFRDTFLYGYTF
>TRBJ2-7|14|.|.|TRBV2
TGTGCCAGCAGTGCCTCCAGGGGCACCTACGAGCAGTACTTC
CASSASRGTYEQYF
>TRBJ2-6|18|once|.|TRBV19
TGTGCCAGTAGTCCTCCAGAGGGATCCTGGACTGGGGCCAACGTCCTGACTTTC
CASSPPEGSWTGANVLTF
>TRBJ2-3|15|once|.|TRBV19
TGTGCCAGTAAGGGGGGGGGACAGGAATACGGTACGCAGTATTTT
CASKGGGQEYGTQYF
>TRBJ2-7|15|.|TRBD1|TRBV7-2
TGTGCCAGCAGCCCGGGACAGGGTGACTCCTACGAGCAGTACTTC
CASSPGQGDSYEQYF
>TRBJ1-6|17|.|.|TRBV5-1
TGCGCCAGCAGCTTGTTAGGTCAGGCGAGCTGGAATTCACCCCTCCACTTT
CASSLLGQASWNSPLHF
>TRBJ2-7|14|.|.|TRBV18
TGTGCCAGCTCACCCCTGTCAGGGTCCTACGAGCAGTACTTC
CASSPLSGSYEQYF
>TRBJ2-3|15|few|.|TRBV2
TGTGCCAGCAGTGACTTAGGCGGGGCCACAGATACGCAGTATTTT
CASSDLGGATDTQYF
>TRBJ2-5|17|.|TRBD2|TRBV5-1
TGCGCCAGCAGCTCCGGACTAGCGGGGGGCCCCGTCGTGACCCAGTACTTC
CASSSGLAGGPVVTQYF
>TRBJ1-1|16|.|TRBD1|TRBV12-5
TGTGCTAGTGGACCATCGACAGGGGTGGCGAACACTGAAGCTTTCTTT
CASGPSTGVANTEAFF
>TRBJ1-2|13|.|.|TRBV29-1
TGCAGCGTCACCGGGGGGGATGGCTATGGCTACACCTTC
CSVTGGDGYGYTF
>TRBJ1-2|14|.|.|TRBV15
TGTGCCACCAGCAGTCATACTCTCCCCCATGGCTACACCTTC
CATSSHTLPHGYTF
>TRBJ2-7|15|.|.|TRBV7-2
TGTGCCAGCAGCCGCCCGGACGGACTAAACTACGAGCAGTACTTC
CASSRPDGLNYEQYF
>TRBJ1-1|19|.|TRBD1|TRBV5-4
TGTGCCAGCACCTCGGCGACAGGGAATCCAAAAGGATCGGGCACTGAAGCTTTCTTT
CASTSATGNPKGSGTEAFF
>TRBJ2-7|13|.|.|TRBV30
TGTGCCTGGAGTAGAGGCGGGAACTACGAGCAGTACTTC
CAWSRGGNYEQYF
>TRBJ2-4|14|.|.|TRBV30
TGTGCCTGGAGTGTACGGGGTGCCAAAAACATTCAGTACTTC
CAWSVRGAKNIQYF
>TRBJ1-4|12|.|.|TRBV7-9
TGTGCCAGCAGCCCCGACAGCCTCGTACTGTTTTTT
CASSPDSLVLFF
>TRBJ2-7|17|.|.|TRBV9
TGTGCCAGCAGCCCTCCTCGGGGGTCAAATGAGACCTACGAGCAGTACTTC
CASSPPRGSNETYEQYF
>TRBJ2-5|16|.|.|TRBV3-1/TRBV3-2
TGTGCCAGCAGCCAAGGGAGGGGATGGGGGGAAGAGACCCAGTACTTC
CASSQGRGWGEETQYF
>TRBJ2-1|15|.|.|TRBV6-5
TGTGCCAGCAGTTACTCGCAGGGTGACAACAATGAGCAGTTCTTC
CASSYSQGDNNEQFF
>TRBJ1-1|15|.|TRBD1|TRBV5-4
TGTGCCAGCAGCCTGCCCGGGACAGGGGTAACTGAAGCTTTCTTT
CASSLPGTGVTEAFF
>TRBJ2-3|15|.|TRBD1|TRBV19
TGTGCCAGTAGTATCGACAGGGGGGCCGGAGATACGCAGTATTTT
CASSIDRGAGDTQYF
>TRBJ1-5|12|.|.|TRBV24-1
TGTGCCACCAGTGACTACGATCAGCCCCAGCATTTT
CATSDYDQPQHF
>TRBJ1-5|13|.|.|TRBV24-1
TGTGCCACCAGTGATTGGGGAGGACAGCCCCAGCATTTT
CATSDWGGQPQHF
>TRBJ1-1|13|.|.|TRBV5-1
TGCGCCAGCAGCCTGACAGTGGACACTGAAGCTTTCTTT
CASSLTVDTEAFF